This TCR beta chain was retrieved from a study of shared clonotypes between healthy human individuals. TCRdb's table, derived via immunoSEQ multiplex PCR, lists solely in-frame clones and lacks some. This sample has some 740,000 clones, with 85% to 95% found just once. Findings of the study overall: Lower generation probabilities were found for non-shared clonotypes than for those shared by all four donors.

CD45RO negativity and positive selection for CCR7 defined naive CD8 cells, a population that excluded terminally differentiated effector memory CD45RA+ cells. With respect to this clone: Its antigen is unknown.

The CDR3 runs 16 residues. J gave up 5 bases and V 0 bases, and 5 bases lay outside the gene matches. CDR1 SGHRS and CDR2 YFSETQ come from the germline V gene. Sequencing was carried out using naive CD8+ T cells sorted from blood. The receptor comes from a man aged 25 to 45 in good health. V usage is TRBV5-1 and J usage is TRBJ2-1, with 10 nucleotides matching TRBD2. The CDR3 is CASSLVASGSNNEQFF. Here the CDR3 DNA reads TGCGCCAGCAGCTTGGTGGCTAGCGGGAGTAACAATGAGCAGTTCTTC.